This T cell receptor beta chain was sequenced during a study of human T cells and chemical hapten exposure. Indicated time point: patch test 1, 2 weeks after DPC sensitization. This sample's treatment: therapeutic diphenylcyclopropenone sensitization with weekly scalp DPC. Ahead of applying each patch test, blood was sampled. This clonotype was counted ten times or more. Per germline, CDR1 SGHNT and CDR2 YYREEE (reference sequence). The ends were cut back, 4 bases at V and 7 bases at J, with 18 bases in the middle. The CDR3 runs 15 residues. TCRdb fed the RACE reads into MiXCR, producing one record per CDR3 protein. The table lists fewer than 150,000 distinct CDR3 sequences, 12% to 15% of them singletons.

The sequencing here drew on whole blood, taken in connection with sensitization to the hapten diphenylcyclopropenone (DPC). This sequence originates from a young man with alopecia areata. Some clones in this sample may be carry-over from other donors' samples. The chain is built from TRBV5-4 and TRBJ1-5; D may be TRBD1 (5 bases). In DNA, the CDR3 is TGTGCCAGCAGCAGGGGACCCGGTTCAGGGCAGCCCCAGCATTTT. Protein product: CASSRGPGSGQPQHF.